This TCR beta chain was identified during a study of immune heterogeneity within non-small cell lung tumors. This clonotype has a count of ten or more. Its specificity is unknown. Study findings and constraints: Tumor sites within a patient were found to share identical dominant CDR3 beta clonotypes, and site-unique high-frequency clones were also present.

Amplifying TCR beta CDR3 involved multiplex PCR carried out with 32 V and 13 J primers. TCRdb re-analysed the multiplex PCR reads in MiXCR, keeping a single row per CDR3 protein. The sample consists of fewer than 15,000 distinct CDR3 sequences, 22% of them appearing once. CDR1 is GTSNPN, CDR2 SVGIG, per germline (reference sequence). The CDR3 contains 16 residues. With 0 bases removed from V and 2 bases from J, the gap between germline ends came to 14 bases. Template material for each sample was 500 to 600 ng of bulk tumor genomic DNA. Collection of several biopsies per primary tumor, spaced far apart, took place during surgery. The patients were newly diagnosed with non-small cell lung cancer, had not been treated, and had curative surgery.

The sequenced material came from lung tumor tissue. This chain uses TRBV30 with TRBJ1-3; D is unclear. The sequence was collected from a man in his sixties with non-small cell lung cancer. As DNA, the CDR3 is TGTGCCTGGAGTGTACAGAAGGTTTGGGCTGGAAACACCATATATTTT. Its protein is CAWSVQKVWAGNTIYF.